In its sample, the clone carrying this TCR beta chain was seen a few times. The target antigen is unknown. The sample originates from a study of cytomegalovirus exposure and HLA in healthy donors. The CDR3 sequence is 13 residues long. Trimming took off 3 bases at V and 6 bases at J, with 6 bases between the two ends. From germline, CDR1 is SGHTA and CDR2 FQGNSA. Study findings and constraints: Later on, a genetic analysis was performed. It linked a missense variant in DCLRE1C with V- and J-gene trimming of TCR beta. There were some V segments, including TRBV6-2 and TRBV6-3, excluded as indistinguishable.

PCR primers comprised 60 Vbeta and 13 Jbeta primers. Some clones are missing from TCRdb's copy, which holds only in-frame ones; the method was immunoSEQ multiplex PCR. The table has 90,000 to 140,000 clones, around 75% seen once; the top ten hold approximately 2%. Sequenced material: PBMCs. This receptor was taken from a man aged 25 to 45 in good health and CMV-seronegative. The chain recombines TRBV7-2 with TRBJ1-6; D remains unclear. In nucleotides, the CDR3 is TGTGCCAGCAGCTTTAGCAGTAATTCACCCCTCCACTTT. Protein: CASSFSSNSPLHF.